This T cell receptor (beta chain) is from a study of response to subunit inactivated influenza vaccine. MiXCR was run by TCRdb on the RT-PCR reads, yielding one entry per CDR3 protein. The sample consists of 500,000 to 650,000 distinct CDR3 sequences, around 8% of them appearing once. Trimming shortened V by 0 bases and J by 6 bases, and 11 bases separated the two germline ends. This CDR3 has 14 residues. The V gene's germline CDR1 is SGHVS and CDR2 FNYEAQ. This clonotype has a handful of counts. This TCR derives from a man aged 50 to 69 who received an inactivated influenza vaccine. This material consisted of PBMCs from blood, taken 23 months after vaccination. This chain links TRBV7-6 with TRBJ1-1; D gene ambiguous. CDR3 amino acids: CASSLATPSAEAFF. DNA for the CDR3: TGTGCCAGCAGCTTAGCGACCCCCTCGGCTGAAGCTTTCTTT.